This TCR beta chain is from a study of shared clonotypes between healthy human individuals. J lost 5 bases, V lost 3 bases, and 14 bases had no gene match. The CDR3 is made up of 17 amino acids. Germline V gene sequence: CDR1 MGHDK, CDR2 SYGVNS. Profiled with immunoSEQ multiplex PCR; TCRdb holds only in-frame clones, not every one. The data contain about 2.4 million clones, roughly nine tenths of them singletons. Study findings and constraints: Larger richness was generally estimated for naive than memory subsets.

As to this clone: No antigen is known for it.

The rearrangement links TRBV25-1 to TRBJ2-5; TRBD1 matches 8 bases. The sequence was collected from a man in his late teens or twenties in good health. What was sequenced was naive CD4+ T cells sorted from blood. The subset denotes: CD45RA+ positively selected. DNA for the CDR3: TGTGCCAGCAGTGACGACAGGGGTTCAGGGAAGTGGGAGACCCAGTACTTC. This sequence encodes CASSDDRGSGKWETQYF. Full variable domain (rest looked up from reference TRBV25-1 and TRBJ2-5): EADIYQTPRYLVIGTGKKITLECSQTMGHDKMYWYQQDPGMELHLIHYSYGVNSTEKGDLSSESTVSRIRTEHFPLTLESARPSHTSQYLCASSDDRGSGKWETQYFGPGTRLLVL.